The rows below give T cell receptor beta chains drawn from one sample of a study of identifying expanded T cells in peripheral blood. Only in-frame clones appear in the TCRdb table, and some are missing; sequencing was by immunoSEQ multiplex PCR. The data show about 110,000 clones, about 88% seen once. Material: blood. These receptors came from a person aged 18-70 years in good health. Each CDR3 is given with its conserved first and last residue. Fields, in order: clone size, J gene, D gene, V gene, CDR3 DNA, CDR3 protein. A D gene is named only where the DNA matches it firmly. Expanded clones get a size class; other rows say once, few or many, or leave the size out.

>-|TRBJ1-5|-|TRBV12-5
TGTGCTAGTGGCTATTGGAGCGGCACAGACAATAGCAATCAGCCCCAGCATTTT
CASGYWSGTDNSNQPQHF
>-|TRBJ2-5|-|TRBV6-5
TGTGCCAGCAGGAAACTAGCTTTACAAGAGACCCAGTACTTC
CASRKLALQETQYF
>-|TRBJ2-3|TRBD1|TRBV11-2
TGTGCCAGCAGCCGGGGACAGGGGGGAGATACGCAGTATTTT
CASSRGQGGDTQYF
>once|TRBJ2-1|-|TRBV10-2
TGCGCCAGCAGTGAGTTGGCGGGGGAGCAGTTCTTC
CASSELAGEQFF
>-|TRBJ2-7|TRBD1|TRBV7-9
TGTGCCAGCAGCTCAACCGGGACAGGGGTCAGGGAGCAGTACTTC
CASSSTGTGVREQYF
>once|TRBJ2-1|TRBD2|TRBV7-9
TGTGCCAGTGCTAGCGGAACCTACAATGAGCAGTTCTTC
CASASGTYNEQFF
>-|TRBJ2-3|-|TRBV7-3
TGTGCCAGCAGCTTAACCGGCGGGAAGGATACGCAGTATTTT
CASSLTGGKDTQYF
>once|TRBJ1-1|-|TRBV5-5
TGTGCCAGCAGCTTGAACAGCAACACTGAAGCTTTCTTT
CASSLNSNTEAFF
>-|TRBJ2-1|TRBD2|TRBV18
TGTGCCAGCTCACCACAGGGGCGGGGGAATGAGCAGTTCTTC
CASSPQGRGNEQFF
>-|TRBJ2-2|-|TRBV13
TGTGCCAGCAGCTTAGTACAGGGGAACACCGGGGAGCTGTTTTTT
CASSLVQGNTGELFF
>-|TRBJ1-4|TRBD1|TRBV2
TGTGCCAGCAGTTACGGGACAGCTAATGAAAAACTGTTTTTT
CASSYGTANEKLFF
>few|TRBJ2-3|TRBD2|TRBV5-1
TGCGCCAGCAGCCAGGGAGGGATCGCAGATACGCAGTATTTT
CASSQGGIADTQYF
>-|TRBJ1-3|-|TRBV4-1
TGCGCCAGCAGCCGAGTCGCACTTAGCTCTGGAAACACCATATATTTT
CASSRVALSSGNTIYF
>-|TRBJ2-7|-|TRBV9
TGTGCCAGCAGCGTAGAGGGCAGTACCTCCTACGAGCAGTACTTC
CASSVEGSTSYEQYF
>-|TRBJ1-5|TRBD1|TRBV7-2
TGTGCCAGCAGCTTAGTTTCAGGGGGCGGTCAGCCCCAGCATTTT
CASSLVSGGGQPQHF
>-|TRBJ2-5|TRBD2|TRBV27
TGTGCCAGCAGTTTAATGGGCGGGAGGGCCCAAGAGACCCAGTACTTC
CASSLMGGRAQETQYF
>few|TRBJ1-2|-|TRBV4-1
TGCGCCAGCAGCCAAGGACGGCAGTGGCACTATGGCTACACCTTC
CASSQGRQWHYGYTF
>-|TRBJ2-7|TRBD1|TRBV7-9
TGTGCCAGTAGCTTGGACAGGGGCTCCTACGAGCAGTACTTC
CASSLDRGSYEQYF
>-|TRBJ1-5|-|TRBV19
TGTGCCAGTAGTCCCGAACGGGGCAATCAGCCCCAGCATTTT
CASSPERGNQPQHF
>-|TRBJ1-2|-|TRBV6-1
TGTGCCAGCAGTGGGGTCACCATTAACTATGGCTACACCTTC
CASSGVTINYGYTF
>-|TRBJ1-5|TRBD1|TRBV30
TGTGCCTGGAGTAGACAGGGAGATCAGCCCCAGCATTTT
CAWSRQGDQPQHF
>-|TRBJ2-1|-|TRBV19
TGTGCCAGTAGTATTTGGGGAGACCCACCGTTCTTC
CASSIWGDPPFF
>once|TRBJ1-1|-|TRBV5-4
TGTGCCAGCAGCCCTGCGGGGATATACACTGAAGCTTTCTTT
CASSPAGIYTEAFF
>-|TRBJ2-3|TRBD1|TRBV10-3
TGTGCCATCAGTGAACCCGGGACAGGGGGCCCAGATACGCAGTATTTT
CAISEPGTGGPDTQYF
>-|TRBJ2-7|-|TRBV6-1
TGTGCCACTTCGCGACGGAACTCCTACGAGCAGTACTTC
CATSRRNSYEQYF
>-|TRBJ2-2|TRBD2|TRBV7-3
TGTGCCAGCAGGGCGGGAGTTATCACCGGGGAGCTGTTTTTT
CASRAGVITGELFF
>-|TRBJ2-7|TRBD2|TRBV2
TGTGCCAGCAGTGTGGGAAGGAGCGGGACCTACGAGCAGTACTTC
CASSVGRSGTYEQYF
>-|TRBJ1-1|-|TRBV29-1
TGCAGCGTTGTGAATACAGCTAACACTGAAGCTTTCTTT
CSVVNTANTEAFF
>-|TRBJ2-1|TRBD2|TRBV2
TGTGCCAGCCTCTCTAGCGGGGGTGAAAATGAGCAGTTCTTC
CASLSSGGENEQFF
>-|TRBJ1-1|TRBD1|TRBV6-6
TGTGCCAGCAGTGAGGACAGGGTCAACACTGAAGCTTTCTTT
CASSEDRVNTEAFF
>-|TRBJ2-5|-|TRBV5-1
TGCGCCAGCATGGCCCAAACGGAGACCCAGTACTTC
CASMAQTETQYF
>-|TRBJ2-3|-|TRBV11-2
TGTGCCAGCAGCCCTATTGGCAGGGTCGGGACAGATACGCAGTATTTT
CASSPIGRVGTDTQYF
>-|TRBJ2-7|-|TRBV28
TGTGCCAGCAGTTCCCCAGGGGGGGGGATCTACGAGCAGTACTTC
CASSSPGGGIYEQYF
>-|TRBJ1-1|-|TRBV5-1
TGCGCCAGCTCAGCGGGACAACTTATGAACACTGAAGCTTTCTTT
CASSAGQLMNTEAFF
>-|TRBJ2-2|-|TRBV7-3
TGTGCCAGCAGCTTTCTAGGTCCCATGATGAGCACCGGGGAGCTGTTTTTT
CASSFLGPMMSTGELFF
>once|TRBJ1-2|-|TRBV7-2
TGTGCCAGCAGCCCGGACAGTCTCTATGGCTACACCTTC
CASSPDSLYGYTF
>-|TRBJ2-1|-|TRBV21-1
TGTGCCACCCCGGGCGGGAGGGTTTGCAATGAGCAGTTCTTC
CATPGGRVCNEQFF
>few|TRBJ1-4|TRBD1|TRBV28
TGTGCCAGCAGGACCACCGGGACAGGGGTTTGGACTAATGAAAAACTGTTTTTT
CASRTTGTGVWTNEKLFF
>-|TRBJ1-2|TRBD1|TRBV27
TGTGCCAGCAGTCCTTTAGGGACAGGGTCTAACTATGGCTACACCTTC
CASSPLGTGSNYGYTF
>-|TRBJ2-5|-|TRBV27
TGTGCCAGCAGTTTTGGAGTTGCGGAGACCCAGTACTTC
CASSFGVAETQYF
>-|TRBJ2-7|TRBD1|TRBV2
TGTGCCAGGAGTGTCGGGACAGGGGTAAGCGAGCAGTACTTC
CARSVGTGVSEQYF
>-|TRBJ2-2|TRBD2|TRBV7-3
TGTGCCAGCAGCTTAACCCCTAGCGGGAAGATCACCGGGGAGCTGTTTTTT
CASSLTPSGKITGELFF
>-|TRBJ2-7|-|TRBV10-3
TGTGCCATCAGTGAGCGACTAGGGGCAATAAACGAGCAGTACTTC
CAISERLGAINEQYF
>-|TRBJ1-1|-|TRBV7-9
TGTGCCAGCAGCCAGTACGGGGGTTCTGAAGCTTTCTTT
CASSQYGGSEAFF
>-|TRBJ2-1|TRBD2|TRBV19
TGTGCCAGTAGTATAGCACTAGCGGGAGTTATTGGGTACAATGAGCAGTTCTTC
CASSIALAGVIGYNEQFF
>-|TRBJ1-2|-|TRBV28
TGTGCCAGCAGTTTATCACGGTCGTACTATGGCTACACCTTC
CASSLSRSYYGYTF
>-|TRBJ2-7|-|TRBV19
TGTGCCAGTAGTATAGTAGGGGACGGGGCCTACGAGCAGTACTTC
CASSIVGDGAYEQYF